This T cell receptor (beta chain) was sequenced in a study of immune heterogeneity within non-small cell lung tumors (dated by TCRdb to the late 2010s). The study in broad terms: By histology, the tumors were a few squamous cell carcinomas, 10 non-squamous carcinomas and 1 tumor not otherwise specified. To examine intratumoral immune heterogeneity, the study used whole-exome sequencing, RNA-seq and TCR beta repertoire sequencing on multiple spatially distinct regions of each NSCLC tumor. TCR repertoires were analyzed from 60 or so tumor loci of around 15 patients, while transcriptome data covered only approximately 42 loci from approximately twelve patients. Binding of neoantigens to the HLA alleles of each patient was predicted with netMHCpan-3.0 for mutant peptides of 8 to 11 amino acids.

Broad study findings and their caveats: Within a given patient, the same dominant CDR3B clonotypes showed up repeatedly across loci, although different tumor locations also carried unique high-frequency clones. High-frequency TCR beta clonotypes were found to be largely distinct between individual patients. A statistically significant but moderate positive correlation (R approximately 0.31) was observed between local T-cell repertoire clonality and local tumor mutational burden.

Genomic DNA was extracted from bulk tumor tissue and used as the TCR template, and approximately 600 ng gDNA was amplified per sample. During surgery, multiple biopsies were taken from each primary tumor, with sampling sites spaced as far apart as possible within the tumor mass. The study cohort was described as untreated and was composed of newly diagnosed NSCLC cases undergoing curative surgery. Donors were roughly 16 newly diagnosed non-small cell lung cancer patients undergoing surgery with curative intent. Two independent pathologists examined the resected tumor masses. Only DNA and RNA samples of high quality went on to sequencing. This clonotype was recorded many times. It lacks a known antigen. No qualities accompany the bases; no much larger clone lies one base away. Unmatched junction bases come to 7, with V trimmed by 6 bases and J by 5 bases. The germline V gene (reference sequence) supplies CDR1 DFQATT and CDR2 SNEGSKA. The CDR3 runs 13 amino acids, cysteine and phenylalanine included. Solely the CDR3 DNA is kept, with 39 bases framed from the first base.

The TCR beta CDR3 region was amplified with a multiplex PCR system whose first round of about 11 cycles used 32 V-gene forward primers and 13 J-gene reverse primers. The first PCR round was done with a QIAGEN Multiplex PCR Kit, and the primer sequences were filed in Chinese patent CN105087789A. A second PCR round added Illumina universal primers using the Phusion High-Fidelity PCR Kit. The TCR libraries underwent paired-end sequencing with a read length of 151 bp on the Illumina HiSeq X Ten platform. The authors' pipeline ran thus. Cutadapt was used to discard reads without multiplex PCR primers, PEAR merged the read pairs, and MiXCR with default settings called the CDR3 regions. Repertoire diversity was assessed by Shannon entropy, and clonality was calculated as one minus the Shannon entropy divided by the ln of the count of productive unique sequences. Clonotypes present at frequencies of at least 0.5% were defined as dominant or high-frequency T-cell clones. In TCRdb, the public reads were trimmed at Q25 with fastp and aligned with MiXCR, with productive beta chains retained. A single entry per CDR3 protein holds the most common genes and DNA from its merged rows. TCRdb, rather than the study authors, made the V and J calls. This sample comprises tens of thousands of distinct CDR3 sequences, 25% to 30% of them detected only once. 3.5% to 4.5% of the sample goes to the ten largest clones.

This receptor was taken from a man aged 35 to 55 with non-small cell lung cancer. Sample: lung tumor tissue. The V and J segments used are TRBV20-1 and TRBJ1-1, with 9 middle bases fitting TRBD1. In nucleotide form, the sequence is TGCAGTGCACCACAGGGGGCAGGGACTGAAGCTTTCTTT. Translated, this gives CSAPQGAGTEAFF.